Following are 4 T cell receptor beta chains from one sample sequenced in a study of shared clonotypes between healthy human individuals. Only in-frame clones appear in the TCRdb table, and some are missing; sequencing was by immunoSEQ multiplex PCR. There are 2 million to 2.5 million clones in the sample; about nine tenths occur only once, and roughly 0.34% lies in the top ten. The sample was naive CD4+ T cells from PBMCs. As to subset: CD45RA+ positively selected. Every receptor here comes from a young man in good health. Some clones in this sample may be carry-over from other donors' samples.

This clone was counted only a few times. The CDR3: CASSLGATEAFF. For the CDR3, the DNA is TGTGCCAGCAGTTTGGGCGCTACTGAAGCTTTCTTT. The chain combines TRBV28 with TRBJ1-1; D remains unclear. Trimming left V 3 bases short and J 5 bases short, with 7 bases between. CDR3 length: 12 residues. Germline lookup yields CDR1 MDHEN and CDR2 SYDVKM.

The CDR3 loop reads CASSWGTEVEQFF. CDR3 sequence (DNA): TGTGCCAGCAGCTGGGGGACGGAGGTGGAGCAGTTCTTC. The chain employs TRBV7-3 and TRBJ2-1; D is possibly TRBD1 or TRBD2 (5 bases each). V was pared by 4 bases and J by 10 bases, with 14 bases between. This CDR3 contains 13 residues. Germline V gene sequence: CDR1 SGHTA, CDR2 FQGTGA.

The count of this clone is one. The chain has TRBV5-4 and TRBJ2-3; D not certain. From germline, CDR1 is SGHNT and CDR2 YYREEE (reference sequence). The CDR3 extends over 13 amino acids. V was cut by 6 bases and J by 3 bases, with 11 bases left in between. The CDR3 loop reads CASTPRLTDTQYF. DNA for the CDR3: TGTGCCAGCACCCCCCGGCTGACAGATACGCAGTATTTT.

This chain links TRBV27 with TRBJ2-1, with 8 bases fitting TRBD1. This CDR3 region has 16 residues. Per the germline V gene, CDR1 is MNHEY and CDR2 is SMNVEV (reference sequence). V lost 6 bases, J lost 0 bases, and 7 bases stayed unmatched. The CDR3 here is CASSQDRAPSYNEQFF. The CDR3 DNA follows: TGTGCCAGCAGCCAGGACAGGGCCCCCTCCTACAATGAGCAGTTCTTC.